This T cell receptor beta chain was profiled in a study of cytomegalovirus exposure and HLA in healthy donors. The PCR employed 60 Vbeta primers together with 13 Jbeta primers. Measured with immunoSEQ multiplex PCR; TCRdb has only the in-frame clones, and not every one. Of about 180,000 clones detected, more than 60% appear once; the ten largest clones hold about 1.5%. In the case of this clone: What it recognizes is unknown.

The study's findings and limits: In a later analysis, most CMV-associated TCR beta chains appeared HLA-restricted.

The length of the CDR3 is 14 residues. The V end lost 4 bases, the J end lost 0 bases, and 9 bases lay between the germline ends. Germline V CDR1 and CDR2: SGHTS, YDEGEE. This TCR came from a man aged 18 to 30 in good health and CMV-seronegative. The rearrangement uses TRBV5-8 and TRBJ2-3, with D perhaps matching TRBD2 (6 bases). The sequenced sample consisted of PBMCs. This CDR3 is CASSPGLSTDTQYF. CDR3 nucleotide sequence: TGTGCCAGCAGCCCGGGACTTAGCACAGATACGCAGTATTTT.